These T cell receptor beta chains were read from a single sample in a study of blood T cell repertoires in COVID-19. Clones were sequenced by immunoSEQ multiplex PCR, and TCRdb holds only the in-frame ones, with some missing. The sample shows about 78,000 clones, approximately 92% of them seen only once. Sample: peripheral blood. The receptors were sampled from a woman of 80 years or more with acute or convalescent COVID-19. Both conserved end residues are part of each CDR3. Fields, in order: clone size, J gene, D gene, V gene, CDR3 DNA, CDR3 protein. A D gene is named only where the DNA matches it firmly. Clone size is shown for a subset of rows, as once, few, many or a class of expanded clone.

clone_size: .
j_call: TRBJ2-3
d_call: .
v_call: TRBV12-3/TRBV12-4
cdr3_nt: TGTGCCAGCTCAGGGACATACACAGATACGCAGTATTTT
cdr3_aa: CASSGTYTDTQYF

clone_size: .
j_call: TRBJ2-1
d_call: .
v_call: TRBV20-1
cdr3_nt: TGCAGTGCTACACAGGGCAATGAGCAGTTCTTC
cdr3_aa: CSATQGNEQFF

clone_size: .
j_call: TRBJ1-5
d_call: .
v_call: TRBV2
cdr3_nt: TGTGCCGTGAGGGGGGGAATCAATCAGCCCCAGCATTTT
cdr3_aa: CAVRGGINQPQHF

clone_size: .
j_call: TRBJ1-3
d_call: .
v_call: TRBV5-1
cdr3_nt: TGCGCCAGCAGTATGAACCCCGAGGTGGCTGGAAACACCATATATTTT
cdr3_aa: CASSMNPEVAGNTIYF

clone_size: .
j_call: TRBJ2-2
d_call: TRBD2
v_call: TRBV7-8
cdr3_nt: TGTGCCAGCAGCACGGCCCCTGGGCTAGCGGCGACCGGGGAGCTGTTTTTT
cdr3_aa: CASSTAPGLAATGELFF

clone_size: .
j_call: TRBJ2-5
d_call: TRBD1
v_call: TRBV10-1
cdr3_nt: TGCGCCAATATACAGGGGGTCGAAGAGACCCAGTACTTC
cdr3_aa: CANIQGVEETQYF

clone_size: .
j_call: TRBJ2-1
d_call: TRBD2
v_call: TRBV7-9
cdr3_nt: TGTGCCAGCAGCCCAGGGACTAGGCATGAGCAGTTCTTC
cdr3_aa: CASSPGTRHEQFF

clone_size: .
j_call: TRBJ2-5
d_call: .
v_call: TRBV5-1
cdr3_nt: TGCGCCAGCAGCGTTGGAGGGTTGGAGACCCAGTACTTC
cdr3_aa: CASSVGGLETQYF

clone_size: .
j_call: TRBJ1-3
d_call: .
v_call: TRBV13
cdr3_nt: TGTGCCAGCAGCCCTGACTGGGGCGACACCATATATTTT
cdr3_aa: CASSPDWGDTIYF

clone_size: .
j_call: TRBJ1-1
d_call: .
v_call: TRBV6-5
cdr3_nt: TGTGCCAGCAGTTGGGGGGGGAACACTGAAGCTTTCTTT
cdr3_aa: CASSWGGNTEAFF

clone_size: .
j_call: TRBJ2-7
d_call: TRBD2
v_call: TRBV5-4
cdr3_nt: TGTGCCAGCAGCACCTATAGCGGGGGGGCTTACGAGCAGTACTTC
cdr3_aa: CASSTYSGGAYEQYF

clone_size: .
j_call: TRBJ1-1
d_call: .
v_call: TRBV4-1
cdr3_nt: TGCGCCAGCAGCCTAAAGCCCACGACCCAGGGTGGCGAAGCTTTCTTT
cdr3_aa: CASSLKPTTQGGEAFF

clone_size: .
j_call: TRBJ1-1
d_call: .
v_call: TRBV18
cdr3_nt: TGTGCCAGCTCCGCTACAGTCAACACTGAAGCTTTCTTT
cdr3_aa: CASSATVNTEAFF

clone_size: .
j_call: TRBJ1-1
d_call: .
v_call: TRBV6-2/TRBV6-3
cdr3_nt: TGTGCCAGCAGCACCCGACAGGAAGCTTTCTTT
cdr3_aa: CASSTRQEAFF

clone_size: .
j_call: TRBJ2-5
d_call: TRBD2
v_call: TRBV5-4
cdr3_nt: TGTGCCAGCAGCTTGGCGGCTAGCGGGAAGCTCCAAGAGACCCAGTACTTC
cdr3_aa: CASSLAASGKLQETQYF

clone_size: .
j_call: TRBJ1-2
d_call: .
v_call: TRBV28
cdr3_nt: TGTGCCAGCAGACGACCACAAGGACGCGAGGAGGGGTCCTATGGCTACACCTTC
cdr3_aa: CASRRPQGREEGSYGYTF

clone_size: .
j_call: TRBJ1-2
d_call: .
v_call: TRBV9
cdr3_nt: TGTGCCAGCAGCGCGAGGGAGTATGGCTACACCTTC
cdr3_aa: CASSAREYGYTF

clone_size: .
j_call: TRBJ2-1
d_call: TRBD2
v_call: TRBV5-4
cdr3_nt: TGTGCCAGCAGCTTGGGTGGGGGGGAAATCTACAATGAGCAGTTCTTC
cdr3_aa: CASSLGGGEIYNEQFF

clone_size: .
j_call: TRBJ1-2
d_call: TRBD1
v_call: TRBV24-1
cdr3_nt: TGTGCCACCAGTGCAAGGGGGCGCACGGATGGCTACACCTTC
cdr3_aa: CATSARGRTDGYTF

clone_size: .
j_call: TRBJ1-5
d_call: TRBD1
v_call: TRBV18
cdr3_nt: TGTGCCAGCTCAGCCCGGGACAGGGGGCTAAGGAGCAATCAGCCCCAGCATTTT
cdr3_aa: CASSARDRGLRSNQPQHF

clone_size: .
j_call: TRBJ1-2
d_call: TRBD1
v_call: TRBV28
cdr3_nt: TGTGCCAGCAGTTCTACAGGGACAGGATTTTATGGCTACACCTTC
cdr3_aa: CASSSTGTGFYGYTF

clone_size: .
j_call: TRBJ2-7
d_call: .
v_call: TRBV12-3/TRBV12-4
cdr3_nt: TGTGCCAGCAGTTTGGGGCAGACCTACGAGCAGTACTTC
cdr3_aa: CASSLGQTYEQYF

clone_size: .
j_call: TRBJ1-2
d_call: .
v_call: TRBV18
cdr3_nt: TGTGCCAGCTCACAAAATGGACAGCCCCCTATGGGCTACACCTTC
cdr3_aa: CASSQNGQPPMGYTF

clone_size: .
j_call: TRBJ1-3
d_call: .
v_call: TRBV2
cdr3_nt: TGTGCCAGCAGTGAAGGACAGTCTGGAAACACCATATATTTT
cdr3_aa: CASSEGQSGNTIYF

clone_size: .
j_call: TRBJ1-5
d_call: .
v_call: TRBV19
cdr3_nt: TGTGCCAGTAGGATTACAGATCAGCCCCAGCATTTT
cdr3_aa: CASRITDQPQHF

clone_size: .
j_call: TRBJ2-2
d_call: .
v_call: TRBV5-1
cdr3_nt: TGCGCCAGCAGCGCCGGGACTGTCACCGGGGAGCTGTTTTTT
cdr3_aa: CASSAGTVTGELFF

clone_size: .
j_call: TRBJ2-1
d_call: TRBD2
v_call: TRBV2
cdr3_nt: TGTGCCAGCGGGACTAGCAAACGCTCCTACAATGAGCAGTTCTTC
cdr3_aa: CASGTSKRSYNEQFF

clone_size: .
j_call: TRBJ1-4
d_call: .
v_call: TRBV9
cdr3_nt: TGTGCCAGCAGCGTAGGAATAGGGGCTAATGAAAAACTGTTTTTT
cdr3_aa: CASSVGIGANEKLFF

clone_size: once
j_call: TRBJ2-3
d_call: TRBD2
v_call: TRBV6-6
cdr3_nt: TGTGCCAGCAGTCCTAGCGGGAGAACAGATACGCAGTATTTT
cdr3_aa: CASSPSGRTDTQYF

clone_size: .
j_call: TRBJ2-2
d_call: TRBD1
v_call: TRBV5-1
cdr3_nt: TGCGCCAGCAGCCAGGGGGCGGGATACACCGGGGAGCTGTTTTTT
cdr3_aa: CASSQGAGYTGELFF

clone_size: .
j_call: TRBJ2-1
d_call: .
v_call: TRBV19
cdr3_nt: TGTGCCAGTAGTATAATCCCAGGGCGTCCCTACAATGAGCAGTTCTTC
cdr3_aa: CASSIIPGRPYNEQFF